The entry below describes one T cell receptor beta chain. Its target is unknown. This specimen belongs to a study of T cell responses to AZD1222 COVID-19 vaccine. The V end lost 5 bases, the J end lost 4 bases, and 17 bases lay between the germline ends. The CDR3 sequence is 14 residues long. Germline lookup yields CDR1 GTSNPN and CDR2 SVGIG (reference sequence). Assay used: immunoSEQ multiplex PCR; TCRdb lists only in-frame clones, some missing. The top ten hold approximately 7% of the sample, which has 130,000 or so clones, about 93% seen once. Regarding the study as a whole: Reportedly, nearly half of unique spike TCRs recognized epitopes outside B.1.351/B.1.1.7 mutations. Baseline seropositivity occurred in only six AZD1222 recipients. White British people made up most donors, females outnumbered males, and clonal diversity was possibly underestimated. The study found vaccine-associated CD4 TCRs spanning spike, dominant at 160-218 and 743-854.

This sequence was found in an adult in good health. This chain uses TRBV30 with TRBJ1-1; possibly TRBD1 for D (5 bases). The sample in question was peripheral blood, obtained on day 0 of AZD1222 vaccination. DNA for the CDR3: TGTGCCTGGGACCTCCTGGGGCAGGGCACTGAAGCTTTCTTT. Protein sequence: CAWDLLGQGTEAFF.